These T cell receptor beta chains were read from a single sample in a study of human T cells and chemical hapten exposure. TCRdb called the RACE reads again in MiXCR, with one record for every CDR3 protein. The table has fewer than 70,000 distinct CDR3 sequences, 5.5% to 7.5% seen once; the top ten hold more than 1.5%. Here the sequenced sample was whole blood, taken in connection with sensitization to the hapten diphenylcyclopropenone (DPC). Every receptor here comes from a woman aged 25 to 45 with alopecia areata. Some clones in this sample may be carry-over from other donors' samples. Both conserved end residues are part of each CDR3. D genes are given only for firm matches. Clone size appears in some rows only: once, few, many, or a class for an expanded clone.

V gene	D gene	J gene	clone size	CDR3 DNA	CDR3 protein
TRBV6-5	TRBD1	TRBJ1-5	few	TGTGCCAGCAGCAGGGGGCTCAAAAATCAGCCCCAGCATTTT	CASSRGLKNQPQHF
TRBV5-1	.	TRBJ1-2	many	TGCGCCAGCAGCTTGGAGGACCCTAGTTATGGCTACACCTTC	CASSLEDPSYGYTF
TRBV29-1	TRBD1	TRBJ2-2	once	TGCAGCGTTGAAGGGGGGGGACAGGGTAGCACCGGGGAGCTGTTTTTT	CSVEGGGQGSTGELFF
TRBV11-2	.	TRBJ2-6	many	TGTGCCAGCAACCCGAGAAAGGGATCTGGGGCCAACGTCCTGACTTTC	CASNPRKGSGANVLTF
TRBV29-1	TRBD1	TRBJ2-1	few	TGCAGCGTTAAACCGCTACAGGGGTACAATGAGCAGTTCTTC	CSVKPLQGYNEQFF
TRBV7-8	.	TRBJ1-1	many	TGTGCCAGCAGCTTAGCGGGGGTTCGGTCGAACACTGAAGCTTTCTTT	CASSLAGVRSNTEAFF
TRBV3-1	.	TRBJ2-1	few	TGTGCCAGCAGCCAAGGGGGTCCGGGGGCTACATACAATGAGCAGTTCTTC	CASSQGGPGATYNEQFF
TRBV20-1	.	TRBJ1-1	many	TGCAGTGCTAACTCGGGAGTCAGACGGGACACTGAAGCTTTCTTT	CSANSGVRRDTEAFF
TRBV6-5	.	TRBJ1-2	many	TGTGCCAGCAGTGCCACCGGGACATATGGCTACACCTTC	CASSATGTYGYTF
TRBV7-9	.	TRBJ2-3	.	TGTGCCAGCAGCTTAGGGGACACTCTAGACACAGATACGCAGTATTTT	CASSLGDTLDTDTQYF
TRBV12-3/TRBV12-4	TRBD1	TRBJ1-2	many	TGTGCCAGCAGTCCCGACAGGGCCAGCGGCTACACCTTC	CASSPDRASGYTF
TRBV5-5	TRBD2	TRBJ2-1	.	TGTGCCAGCAGCTTGGGACTAGCGGGGGGGCGGTACAATGAGCAGTTCTTC	CASSLGLAGGRYNEQFF
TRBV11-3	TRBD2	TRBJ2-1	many	TGTGCCAGCAGCGCGCGGGGGGGCAGGTTCCATGAGCAGTTCTTC	CASSARGGRFHEQFF
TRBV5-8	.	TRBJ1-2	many	TGTGCCAGCAGCTTGTTAATGGGGCAGCTCTATGGCTACACCTTC	CASSLLMGQLYGYTF
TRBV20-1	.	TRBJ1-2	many	TGCAGTGCTAGAGATGAGAATACCTTTTATGGCTACACCTTC	CSARDENTFYGYTF
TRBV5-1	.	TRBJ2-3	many	TGCGCCAGCAGCTTGGAGGTGGGAGATACGCAGTATTTT	CASSLEVGDTQYF
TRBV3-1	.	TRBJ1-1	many	TGTGCCAGTCGTACCGGGACGGGGAACACTGAAGCTTTCTTT	CASRTGTGNTEAFF
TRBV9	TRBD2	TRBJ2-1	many	TGTGCCAGCAGCGTAGGGGCTAGCGGGAACTCCTACAATGAGCAGTTCTTC	CASSVGASGNSYNEQFF
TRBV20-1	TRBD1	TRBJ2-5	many	TGCAGTGCTCCCTCCGGGACAGGGGCGAAGACCCAGTACTTC	CSAPSGTGAKTQYF
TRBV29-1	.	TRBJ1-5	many	TGCAGCGTTGGGGGGGGCAATCAGCCCCAGCATTTT	CSVGGGNQPQHF
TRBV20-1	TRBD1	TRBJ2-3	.	TGCAGTGCTGACGGGACAGGACCAGATACGCAGTATTTT	CSADGTGPDTQYF
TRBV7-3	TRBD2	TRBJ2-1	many	TGTGCCAGCAGCGCACTAGCGGGGGGGCGTGAGCAGTTCTTC	CASSALAGGREQFF
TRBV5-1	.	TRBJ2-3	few	TGCGCCAGCAGCTTGGGACTAGTTGCGGGGTTCGCTAGCACAGATACGCAGTATTTT	CASSLGLVAGFASTDTQYF
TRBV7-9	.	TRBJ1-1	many	TGTGCCAGCAGCTCAGGGGTAAAGAACACTGAAGCTTTCTTT	CASSSGVKNTEAFF
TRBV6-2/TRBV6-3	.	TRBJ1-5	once	TGTGCCAGCAAGCCAGAAACGGTGCAGGGCCGAGCGTATAGCAATCAGCCCCAGCATTTT	CASKPETVQGRAYSNQPQHF
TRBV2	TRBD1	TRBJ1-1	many	TGTGCCACACAAGTCCAGGGGGCCACTGAAGCTTTCTTT	CATQVQGATEAFF
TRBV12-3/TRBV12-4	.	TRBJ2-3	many	TGTGCCAGCAGCCCCCTGGGGGGGCGAGTAGATACGCAGTATTTT	CASSPLGGRVDTQYF
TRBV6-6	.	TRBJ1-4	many	TGTGCCAGCAGCGATCTACAGTCAACTAATGAAAAACTGTTTTTT	CASSDLQSTNEKLFF
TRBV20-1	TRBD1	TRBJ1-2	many	TGCAGTGCTAGTGGAAGGGAACAGGGGGCCAACTTC	CSASGREQGANF
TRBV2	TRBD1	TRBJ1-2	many	TGTGCCAGCAGTGAACAGGGGGCTTTGGGCTATGGCTACACCTTC	CASSEQGALGYGYTF
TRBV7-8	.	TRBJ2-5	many	TGTGCCAGCAGCGTGGGGGTGCTGGAGACCCAGTACTTC	CASSVGVLETQYF
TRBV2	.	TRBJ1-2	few	TGTGCCAGCAGTAGGGAAAACTATGGCTACACCTTC	CASSRENYGYTF
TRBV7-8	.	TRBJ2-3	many	TGTGCCAGCAGCTTAGATGCGGGGCGCACAGATACGCAGTATTTT	CASSLDAGRTDTQYF
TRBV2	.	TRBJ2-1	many	TGTGCCAGCACAGAACCCGGGCAGTTACGGCGGGGTGCGAGGAATGAGCAGTTCTTC	CASTEPGQLRRGARNEQFF
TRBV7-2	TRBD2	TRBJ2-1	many	TGTGCCAGCAGCCCCGGAAGCGGGGGGGCCTGGGATGAGCAGTTCTTC	CASSPGSGGAWDEQFF
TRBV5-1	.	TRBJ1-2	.	TGCGCCAGCAGCGTGGGGGTGGAGGTCTATGGCTACACCTTC	CASSVGVEVYGYTF
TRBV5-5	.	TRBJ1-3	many	TGTGCCAGCAGCCCTTGGGGAAACACCATATATTTT	CASSPWGNTIYF
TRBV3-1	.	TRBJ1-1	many	TGTGCCAGCAGCCTAACAGGGCCCAACACTGAAGCTTTCTTT	CASSLTGPNTEAFF
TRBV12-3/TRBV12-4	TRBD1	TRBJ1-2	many	TGTGCCAGCAGTAAACACAGCGAGGGGGCAGGCTACACCTTC	CASSKHSEGAGYTF
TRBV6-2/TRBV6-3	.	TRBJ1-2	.	TGTGCCAGCAGTTACGACGCGGAGGTCCCGTACTATGGCTACACCTTC	CASSYDAEVPYYGYTF
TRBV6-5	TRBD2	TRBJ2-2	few	TGTGCCAGCAGTTACTCGAGGGAGGGAGTGCTGTTTTTT	CASSYSREGVLFF
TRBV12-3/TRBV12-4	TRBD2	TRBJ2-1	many	TGTGCCAGCAGGTCTAGCGGGGGGGCCTACAATGAGCAGTTCTTC	CASRSSGGAYNEQFF
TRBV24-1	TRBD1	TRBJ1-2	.	TGTGCCACCAGTGAGGGACAGGATTCTAACTATGGCTACACCTTC	CATSEGQDSNYGYTF
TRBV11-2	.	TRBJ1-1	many	TGTGCCAGCAGCTTAGTAGTGGGGACTGAAGCTTTCTTT	CASSLVVGTEAFF
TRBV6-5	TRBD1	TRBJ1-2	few	TGTGCCAGCAGTTACAACACCGGGACAGGGTATGGCTACACCTTC	CASSYNTGTGYGYTF
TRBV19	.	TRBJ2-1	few	TGTGCCAGTAATTCAGGTCCCTACAATGAGCAGTTCTTC	CASNSGPYNEQFF
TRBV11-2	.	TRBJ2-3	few	TGTGCCAGCAGCCCCGCTGGGATAGATACGCAGTATTTT	CASSPAGIDTQYF
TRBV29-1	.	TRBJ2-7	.	TGCAGCGCCCTGGAGGGGTGGGAGCAGTACTTC	CSALEGWEQYF
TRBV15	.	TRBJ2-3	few	TGTGCCACCAGCAGAGATCAAAGCACAGATACGCAGTATTTT	CATSRDQSTDTQYF
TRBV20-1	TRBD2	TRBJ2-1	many	TGCAGTGCTCTATCTTCCGGGACTAGCTACAATGAGCAGTTCTTC	CSALSSGTSYNEQFF
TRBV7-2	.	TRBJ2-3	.	TGTGCCAGCAGCTTCTCGACAGAGAGCACAGATACGCAGTATTTT	CASSFSTESTDTQYF
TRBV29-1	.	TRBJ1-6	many	TGCAGCGTTGAAGATGGGAGCGGGGGTTCACCCCTCCACTTT	CSVEDGSGGSPLHF
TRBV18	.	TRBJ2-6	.	TGTGCCAGCTCACCATCAGGAACCGGGGCCAACGTCCTGACTTTC	CASSPSGTGANVLTF